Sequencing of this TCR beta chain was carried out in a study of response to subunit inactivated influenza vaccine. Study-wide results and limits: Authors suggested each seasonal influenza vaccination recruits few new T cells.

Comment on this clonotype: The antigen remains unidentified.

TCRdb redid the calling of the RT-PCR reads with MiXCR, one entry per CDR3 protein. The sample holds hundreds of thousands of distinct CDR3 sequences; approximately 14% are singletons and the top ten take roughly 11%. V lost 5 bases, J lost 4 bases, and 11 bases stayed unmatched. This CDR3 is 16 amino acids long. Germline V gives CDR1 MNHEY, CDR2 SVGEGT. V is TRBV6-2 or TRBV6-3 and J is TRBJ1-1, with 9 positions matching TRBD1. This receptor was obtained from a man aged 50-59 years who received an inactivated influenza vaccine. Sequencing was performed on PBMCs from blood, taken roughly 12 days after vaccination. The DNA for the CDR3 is TGTGCCAGCAGTCCGGGACAGGGAATCTTTGCCACTGAAGCTTTCTTT. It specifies CASSPGQGIFATEAFF.